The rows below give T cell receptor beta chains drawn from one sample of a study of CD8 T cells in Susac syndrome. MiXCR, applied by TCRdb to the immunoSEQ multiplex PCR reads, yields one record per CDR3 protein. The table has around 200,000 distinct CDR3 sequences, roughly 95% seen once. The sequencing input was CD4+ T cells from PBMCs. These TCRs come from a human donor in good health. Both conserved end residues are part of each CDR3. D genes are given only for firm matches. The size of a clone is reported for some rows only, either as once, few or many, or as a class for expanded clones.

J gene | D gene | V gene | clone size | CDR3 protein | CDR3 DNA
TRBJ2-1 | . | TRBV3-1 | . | CASSQDPTSSEQFF | TGTGCCAGCAGCCAAGACCCTACTAGCTCTGAGCAGTTCTTC
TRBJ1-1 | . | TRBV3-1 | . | CASSRADRSNTEAFF | TGTGCCAGCAGCCGAGCCGACAGGTCGAACACTGAAGCTTTCTTT
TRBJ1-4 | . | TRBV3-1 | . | CASSQTYEKLFF | TGTGCCAGCAGCCAGACGTATGAAAAACTGTTTTTT
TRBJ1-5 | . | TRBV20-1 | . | CSARRGGGQPQHF | TGCAGTGCTAGACGGGGGGGAGGACAGCCCCAGCATTTT
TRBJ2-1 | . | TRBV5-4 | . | CASSTVGWRNEQFF | TGTGCCAGCAGCACCGTCGGATGGCGAAATGAGCAGTTCTTC
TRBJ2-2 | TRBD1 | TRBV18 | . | CASSGQGPGGELFF | TGTGCCAGCTCCGGACAGGGCCCAGGCGGGGAGCTGTTTTTT
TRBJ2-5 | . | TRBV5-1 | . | CASSLGAAQETQYF | TGCGCCAGCAGCTTGGGGGCAGCCCAAGAGACCCAGTACTTC
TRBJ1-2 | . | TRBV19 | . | CATSETGPYGYTF | TGTGCCACAAGTGAGACAGGACCCTATGGCTACACCTTC
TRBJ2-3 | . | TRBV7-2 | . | CASSSDVTDTQYF | TGTGCCAGCAGCTCGGACGTCACAGATACGCAGTATTTT
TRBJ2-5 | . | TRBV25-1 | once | CASSEFRETQYF | TGTGCCAGCAGTGAATTTAGGGAGACCCAGTACTTC
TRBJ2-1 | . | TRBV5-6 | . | CASSLGTREQFF | TGTGCCAGCAGCTTGGGCACGCGTGAGCAGTTCTTC
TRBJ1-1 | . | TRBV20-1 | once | CSASQGRAEAFF | TGCAGTGCCAGCCAGGGACGGGCTGAAGCTTTCTTT
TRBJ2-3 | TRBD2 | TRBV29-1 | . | CSVASHFSGRIVDTQYF | TGCAGCGTCGCGAGCCATTTTAGCGGGAGGATTGTTGATACGCAGTATTTT
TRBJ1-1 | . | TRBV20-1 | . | CSARDATGSEAFF | TGCAGTGCTAGAGATGCAACGGGGTCTGAAGCTTTCTTT
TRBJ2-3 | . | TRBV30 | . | CAWSILVLATQYF | TGTGCCTGGAGTATCCTCGTTTTAGCTACGCAGTATTTT
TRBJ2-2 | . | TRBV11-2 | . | CASSSRIGLANTGELFF | TGTGCCAGCAGCTCGAGGATCGGGCTCGCGAACACCGGGGAGCTGTTTTTT
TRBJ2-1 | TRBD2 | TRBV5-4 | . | CASSLTSGGQYNEQFF | TGTGCCAGCAGCTTAACTAGCGGGGGCCAATACAATGAGCAGTTCTTC
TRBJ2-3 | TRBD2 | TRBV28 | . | CASSLLLLRGLADHTDTQYF | TGTGCCAGCAGTTTACTCCTTCTGCGGGGACTAGCGGACCACACAGATACGCAGTATTTT
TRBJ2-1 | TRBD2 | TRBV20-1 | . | CSARRTSGRAIGEQFF | TGCAGTGCTAGGCGGACTAGCGGGAGGGCCATAGGTGAGCAGTTCTTC